Each of the 23 T cell receptor beta chains below was sequenced from the same sample in a study of shared clonotypes between healthy human individuals. Assay used: immunoSEQ multiplex PCR; TCRdb lists only in-frame clones, some missing. The sample yields some 510,000 clones, 60% to 85% seen once. The specimen was PBMCs. The receptors shown here come from a woman in her 40s in good health. Some clones in this sample may be carry-over from other donors' samples.

This clone was observed a few times. The CDR3 nucleotides are TGCGCCAGCAGCCAAGGGGGAATTGGGGACAGGGGTACCGAGCAGTACTTC. Protein product: CASSQGGIGDRGTEQYF. This sequence joins TRBV4-1 and TRBJ2-7; TRBD1 aligns across 10 bases. J was trimmed by 6 bases and V by 1 base; bases with no gene match: 12. This CDR3 is 17 amino acids long. Per germline, CDR1 MGHRA and CDR2 YSYEKL.

In its sample, this clone was seen many times. This sequence joins TRBV9 and TRBJ2-7; tentatively, D is TRBD1 (5 bases). Germline V gene data show CDR1 as SGDLS and CDR2 as YYNGEE. This CDR3 spans 15 amino acids. V lost 3 bases and J lost 6, with 19 bases in between. The CDR3 reads CASSAQFDSNGEQYF. The CDR3, as DNA: TGTGCCAGCAGCGCACAATTCGACAGTAACGGCGAGCAGTACTTC.

The chain uses TRBV9 and TRBJ1-5; 7 bases are a match to TRBD1. V lost 3 bases to trimming and J lost 0 bases; unmatched junction nucleotides: 9. Looked up from germline, CDR1 is SGDLS and CDR2 is YYNGEE. The length of the CDR3 is 17 residues. The chain's CDR3 is CASSAGQPEYSNQPQHF. DNA for the CDR3: TGTGCCAGCAGCGCGGGACAGCCAGAGTATAGCAATCAGCCCCAGCATTTT.

The chain recombines TRBV10-1 with TRBJ1-2, with D possibly TRBD1 on 6 matching bases. Germline CDR1 WNHNN, CDR2 SYGVQD (reference sequence). Trimming cost V 7 bases and J 7 bases, with 16 bases left between them. CDR3 length: 13 amino acids. CDR3 sequence (DNA): TGCGCCAGCACGCCGGGGGCTGGTCTTGGCTACACCTTC. Translated: CASTPGAGLGYTF.

V usage is TRBV5-6 and J usage is TRBJ2-5, with D unclear. The length of the CDR3 is 14 residues. V was clipped by 3 bases and J by 1 base, with 10 bases between them. The germline V gene encodes CDR1 SGHDT and CDR2 YYEEEE. The CDR3 loop reads CASSYTGSQETQYF. The CDR3 bases are TGTGCCAGCAGCTACACTGGCAGCCAAGAGACCCAGTACTTC.

The gene calls are TRBV11-2 and TRBJ2-5; 14 nucleotides match TRBD2. The ends lost 1 base at V and 7 bases at J; junction bases unmatched: 11. CDR1 is SGHAT and CDR2 is FQNNGV in the germline V gene. The CDR3 has 18 amino acids. The CDR3 loop reads CASSLGGLAGVSLGTQYF. The CDR3 nucleotides are TGTGCCAGCAGCTTAGGGGGACTAGCGGGAGTATCCCTCGGGACCCAGTACTTC.

V usage is TRBV19 and J usage is TRBJ1-5; 10 nucleotides agree with TRBD1. The CDR3 is 17 residues long. Trimming took 6 bases from V and 4 from J; bases not matched to a gene: 12. Germline-derived CDR1 and CDR2 are LNHDA and SQIVND (reference sequence). The CDR3 protein is CASSTKGQGFGNQPQHF. The DNA for the CDR3 is TGTGCCAGTAGCACCAAGGGACAGGGGTTTGGGAATCAGCCCCAGCATTTT.

J is TRBJ2-7 and V is TRBV7-2; 9 nucleotides agree with TRBD1. The CDR3 is 15 residues long. From germline, CDR1 is SGHTA and CDR2 FQGNSA. The V and J ends lost 4 bases and 0 bases, in that order; junction bases with no gene match: 4. DNA for the CDR3: TGTGCCAGCAGCTGGGACAGGGTAAACTCCTACGAGCAGTACTTC. Its translation is CASSWDRVNSYEQYF. The full variable domain, in which reference TRBV7-2 and TRBJ2-7 provide the parts outside the CDR3, is GAGVSQSPSNKVTEKGKDVELRCDPISGHTALYWYRQSLGQGLEFLIYFQGNSAPDKSGLPSDRFSAERTGGSVSTLTIQRTQQEDSAVYLCASSWDRVNSYEQYFGPGTRLTVT.

CDR3 in DNA: TGTGCCAGCAGCTTGCTGGGACACGGCTATGGCTACACCTTC. Its translation: CASSLLGHGYGYTF. This sequence joins TRBV7-2 and TRBJ1-2; possibly TRBD1 for D (6 bases). The CDR3 has 14 amino acids. Germline CDR1 SGHTA, CDR2 FQGNSA. The V gene lost 3 bases and the J gene lost 4 bases, with 12 bases spanning the gap.

The genes are TRBV16 and TRBJ1-2, with D unresolved. In germline, CDR1 is KGHSY, CDR2 FQNENV. Trimming left V 0 bases short and J 3 bases short, with 8 bases between. The CDR3 totals 14 residues. The DNA of the CDR3 is TGTGCCAGCAGCCAATCGCAAGTTGACTATGGCTACACCTTC. This gives the protein CASSQSQVDYGYTF.

The genes are TRBV4-1 and TRBJ2-1, with 7 bases fitting TRBD2. Germline-derived CDR1 and CDR2 are MGHRA and YSYEKL. V lost 1 base, J lost 2 bases, and 8 bases stayed unmatched. The CDR3 consists of 17 residues. CDR3 amino acids: CASSQGPLGGAYNEQFF. The CDR3 coding sequence is TGCGCCAGCAGCCAAGGTCCCCTGGGGGGGGCCTACAATGAGCAGTTCTTC.

This clone was recorded once. This chain uses TRBV4-1 with TRBJ2-7; 8 bases match TRBD2. Germline lookup yields CDR1 MGHRA and CDR2 YSYEKL. The CDR3 runs 14 residues. V gave up 4 bases and J gave up 6 bases; unmatched junction bases: 8. The CDR3 loop is CASSRTSGAFEQYF. CDR3 sequence (DNA): TGCGCCAGCAGCCGAACTAGCGGAGCTTTCGAGCAGTACTTC.

The chain recombines TRBV4-1 with TRBJ2-7; no firm D call. The CDR3 is 15 amino acids. Germline loops: CDR1 MGHRA, CDR2 YSYEKL. V was shortened by 3 bases and J by 2 bases, with 14 bases between the two germline ends. The CDR3, as DNA: TGCGCCAGCAGCCAGGTCGTCGGCTTGACCTACGAGCAGTACTTC. This translates into CASSQVVGLTYEQYF.

The J gene is TRBJ2-3, the V gene TRBV7-9; 9 bases are shared with TRBD2. In germline, CDR1 is SEHNR, CDR2 FQNEAQ (reference sequence). This CDR3 spans 16 amino acids. The junction had 9 bases not matched to a gene; V was cut back by 2 bases and J by 6 bases. The CDR3 is CASSLSLAGSGDTQYF. The CDR3 nucleotides are TGTGCCAGCAGCTTATCCCTAGCGGGATCTGGGGATACGCAGTATTTT.

The chain links TRBV28 to TRBJ1-4, with D hard to call. V lost 6 bases, J lost 14 bases, and 16 bases lay in between. The germline V gene encodes CDR1 MDHEN and CDR2 SYDVKM. The CDR3 is 12 amino acids. The CDR3 coding sequence is TGTGCCAGCAGCCGAGACACCGTTTATCTGTTTTTT. Translated, it gives CASSRDTVYLFF.

This clone was recorded only once. The gene calls are TRBV18 and TRBJ2-2; 9 positions agree with TRBD1. CDR1 KGHSH and CDR2 LQKENI come from the germline V gene. The CDR3 sequence is 15 residues long. Trimming took 3 bases from V and 6 from J; bases not matched to a gene: 5. The CDR3 sequence is CASSPRDRAAGELFF. CDR3 bases: TGTGCCAGCTCACCCCGGGACAGGGCCGCCGGGGAGCTGTTTTTT.

The chain links TRBV2 to TRBJ2-3, with 7 bases aligning to TRBD2. Germline CDR1 and CDR2: SNHLY and FYNNEI. V lost 2 bases, J lost 2 bases, and 4 bases stayed unmatched. The CDR3 has 15 amino acids. In DNA, the CDR3 is TGTGCCAGCAGTGAACGGGGGAGGGTCACAGATACGCAGTATTTT. Amino acids: CASSERGRVTDTQYF.

This rearrangement joins TRBV27 to TRBJ2-1; 13 positions match TRBD2. This CDR3 region has 15 residues. V shed 7 bases and J 6 bases; nucleotides not matched to a gene: 6. CDR1 is MNHEY, CDR2 SMNVEV, per germline (reference sequence). DNA for the CDR3: TGTGCCAGCACTTCGACTAGCGGGGGGTTCAATGAGCAGTTCTTC. It is translated as CASTSTSGGFNEQFF.

The chain joins TRBV19 to TRBJ1-3, with D unclear. Germline V lookup: CDR1 LNHDA, CDR2 SQIVND (reference sequence). The V gene lost 7 bases and the J gene lost 4 bases, with 2 bases spanning the gap. The CDR3 is 10 residues long. The CDR3 reads CASKGNTIYF. The CDR3 DNA is TGTGCCAGTAAGGGAAACACCATATATTTT.

CDR3 region: CASSLEGSGSFSYNEQFF. The CDR3, as DNA: TGCGCCAGCAGCCTGGAGGGGAGCGGAAGTTTCTCCTACAATGAGCAGTTCTTC. The rearrangement uses TRBV5-1 and TRBJ2-1; tentatively, D is TRBD2 (6 bases). Germline CDR1 is SGHRS and CDR2 is YFSETQ. The CDR3 runs 18 residues. V was pared by 4 bases and J by 0 bases, with 20 bases between. The full variable domain, with the rest looked up from reference TRBV5-1 and TRBJ2-1, is KAGVTQTPRYLIKTRGQQVTLSCSPISGHRSVSWYQQTPGQGLQFLFEYFSETQRNKGNFPGRFSGRQFSNSRSEMNVSTLELGDSALYLCASSLEGSGSFSYNEQFFGPGTRLTVL.

The chain combines TRBV2 with TRBJ1-2; no reliable D call. Trimming stripped 7 bases from V and 3 bases from J, with 18 bases between. Germline lookup yields CDR1 SNHLY and CDR2 FYNNEI. The CDR3 runs to 15 residues. The CDR3 DNA is TGTGCCAGCACCAACCTCAGAAGGGTAGACTATGGCTACACCTTC. Its translation: CASTNLRRVDYGYTF. Full variable domain (remainder filled in from reference TRBV2 and TRBJ1-2): EPEVTQTPSHQVTQMGQEVILRCVPISNHLYFYWYRQILGQKVEFLVSFYNNEISEKSEIFDDQFSVERPDGSNFTLKIRSTKLEDSAMYFCASTNLRRVDYGYTFGSGTRLTVV.

The J gene is TRBJ2-3, the V gene TRBV9; D may be TRBD1 or TRBD2 (5 bases each). With 6 bases removed from V and 4 bases from J, the gap between germline ends came to 18 bases. The CDR3 has 15 amino acids. Germline values: CDR1 SGDLS, CDR2 YYNGEE. CDR3 protein: CASTPEGWEADTQYF. As DNA, the CDR3 is TGTGCCAGCACCCCAGAGGGGTGGGAAGCAGATACGCAGTATTTT.

The rearrangement joins TRBV6-1 to TRBJ2-7; D is perhaps TRBD1 (6 bases). CDR3 length: 13 residues. Per germline, CDR1 MNHNS and CDR2 SASEGT. Trimming left V 8 bases short and J 7 bases short, with 18 bases between. In DNA form, the CDR3 reads TGTGCCAGCTGGCAGGGGATTTGGGGAGAGCAGTACTTC. Translating it yields CASWQGIWGEQYF.